This entry is about one TCR beta chain. Its antigen is currently unknown. CDR1 and CDR2 (germline): SQVTM, ANQGSEA. The length of the CDR3 is 14 residues. V dropped 3 bases and J dropped 5 bases, with 17 bases sitting between them. The entry originates in a study of beta chain features in type 1 diabetes. Study results and limitations: Patients' naive, central memory and regulatory TCRB repertoires appeared more alike than those of healthy donors. Moderate yet significant TCRB CDR3 shortening was seen in Type 1 diabetes patients in all four CD4+ subsets. Lower insertion and higher deletion counts appeared at VDJ junctions in type 1 diabetes patients. Over-representation of high TCR-expressing cells was a possible consequence of cDNA sequencing.

cDNA synthesis used the whole RNA isolate, giving expressed TCRB sequences. Sequencing used immunoSEQ multiplex PCR; TCRdb keeps in-frame clones, though not all of them. The sample consists of 900,000 or so clones, roughly 16% of them appearing once. The chain carries TRBV29-1 and TRBJ2-7; possibly TRBD1 or TRBD2 for D (5 bases each). The receptor was derived from a woman in her late teens or twenties in good health. The sample was naive CD4+ T cells from blood. CDR3 bases: TGCAGCGTTGACTGGGGCATGCCCGGGAACGAGCAGTACTTC. It is translated as CSVDWGMPGNEQYF.